The present T cell receptor (beta chain) was sequenced within a study of T cells after yellow fever vaccination. As for the study in general: When fractions had low cell numbers, they were prepared with SMART-Seq v4 Ultra Low Input. Study results and limitations: Only a small proportion of the clonotypes turned up in both the CD4 and the CD8 compartments, likely arising from convergent recombination.

Turning to this clonotype: Its antigen is currently unknown.

Per the germline V gene, CDR1 is MNHEY and CDR2 is SMNVEV (reference sequence). Between the trimmed V and J ends, which lost 8 bases and 7 bases, there was a span of 15 bases. The CDR3 contains 13 residues. MiXCR, run by TCRdb on the 5' RACE reads, gives a single entry per CDR3 protein. This sample has some 500,000 distinct CDR3 sequences, with about 13% found just once. The TCR sequence derives from a man under 40 who received the YFV17D yellow fever vaccine. The rearrangement links TRBV27 to TRBJ2-1, with a tentative D call TRBD1 (5 bases). Sequenced material: PBMCs, taken on the day of the yellow fever booster vaccination. CDR3 in amino acids: CASSLYTGNEQFF. DNA of the CDR3: TGTGCCAGCTCCCTTTATACAGGAAATGAGCAGTTCTTC.